A selection of T cell receptor beta chains follows, all from one sample in a study of OX40 agonist ivuxolimab in advanced cancers. Some clones are missing from TCRdb's copy, which holds only in-frame ones; the method was immunoSEQ multiplex PCR. This sample has roughly 90,000 clones; about 90% occur once, and the top ten carry roughly 0.79%. This specimen was CD4+ or CD8+ T cells sorted from blood, taken in a trial of the OX40 agonist ivuxolimab. Source of these receptors: an adult with an advanced solid tumor such as melanoma, head and neck, liver or kidney cancer. CDR3s include the opening cysteine and the closing phenylalanine or tryptophan. D genes are given only for firm matches. For some rows the clone size is stated as once, few or many, or as a class when expanded; others skip it.

CDR3	DNA	D	V	J	size
CSVVRTYQETQYF	TGCAGCGTTGTTCGGACGTACCAAGAGACCCAGTACTTC	-	TRBV29-1	TRBJ2-5	-
CASRSDGNTIYF	TGTGCCAGCAGATCGGACGGAAACACCATATATTTT	-	TRBV2	TRBJ1-3	-
CASSQEITNQPQHF	TGCGCCAGCAGCCAAGAAATCACAAATCAGCCCCAGCATTTT	-	TRBV4-3	TRBJ1-5	medium-sized
CASSMHFRNSPLHF	TGTGCCAGTAGTATGCACTTCCGCAATTCACCCCTCCACTTT	-	TRBV19	TRBJ1-6	once
CASSPPGRVLWDTEAFF	TGTGCCAGCAGCCCACCTGGCAGGGTCTTATGGGACACTGAAGCTTTCTTT	-	TRBV6-4	TRBJ1-1	-
CASNLGQEGGYTF	TGTGCCAGCAACTTAGGGCAGGAAGGGGGCTACACCTTC	-	TRBV7-2	TRBJ1-2	few
CASSLMGATGNTIYF	TGTGCCAGCAGCTTGATGGGGGCGACCGGAAACACCATATATTTT	-	TRBV5-6	TRBJ1-3	-
CACTAGANVLTF	TGTGCCTGTACCGCTGGGGCCAACGTCCTGACTTTC	-	TRBV30	TRBJ2-6	-
CASGFSYNEQFF	TGCGCCAGCGGCTTCTCCTACAATGAGCAGTTCTTC	-	TRBV5-1	TRBJ2-1	-
CASSDSWGVNEKLFF	TGTGCCAGCAGTGACTCATGGGGAGTTAATGAAAAACTGTTTTTT	-	TRBV6-4	TRBJ1-4	-
CASSDGRGFTEAFF	TGTGCCAGCTCAGATGGGCGAGGGTTCACTGAAGCTTTCTTT	-	TRBV18	TRBJ1-1	-